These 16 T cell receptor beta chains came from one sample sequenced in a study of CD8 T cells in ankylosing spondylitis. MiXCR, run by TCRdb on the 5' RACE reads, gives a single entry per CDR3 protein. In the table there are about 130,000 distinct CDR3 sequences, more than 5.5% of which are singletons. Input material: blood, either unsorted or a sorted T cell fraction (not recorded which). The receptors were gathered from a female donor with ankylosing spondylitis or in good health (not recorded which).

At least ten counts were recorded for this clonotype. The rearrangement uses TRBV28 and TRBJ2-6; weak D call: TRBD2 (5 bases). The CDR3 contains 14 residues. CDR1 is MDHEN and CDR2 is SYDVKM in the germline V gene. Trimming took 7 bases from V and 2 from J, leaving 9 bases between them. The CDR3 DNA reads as TGTGCCAGCACTCCGGGGACTGGGGCCAACGTCCTGACTTTC. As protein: CASTPGTGANVLTF.

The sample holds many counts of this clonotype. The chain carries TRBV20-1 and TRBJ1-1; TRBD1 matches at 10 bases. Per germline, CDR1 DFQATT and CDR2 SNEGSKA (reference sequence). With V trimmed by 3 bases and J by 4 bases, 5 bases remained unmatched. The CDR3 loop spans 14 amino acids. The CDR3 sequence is CSASGDRGGTEAFF. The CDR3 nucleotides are TGCAGTGCTAGCGGGGACAGGGGTGGCACTGAAGCTTTCTTT.

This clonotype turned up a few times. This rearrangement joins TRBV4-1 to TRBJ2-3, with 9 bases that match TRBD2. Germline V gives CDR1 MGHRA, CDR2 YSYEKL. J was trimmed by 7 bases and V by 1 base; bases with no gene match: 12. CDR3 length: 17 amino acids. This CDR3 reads CASSQARWRGGHHTQYF. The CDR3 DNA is TGCGCCAGCAGCCAAGCCCGTTGGCGGGGGGGCCATCATACGCAGTATTTT.

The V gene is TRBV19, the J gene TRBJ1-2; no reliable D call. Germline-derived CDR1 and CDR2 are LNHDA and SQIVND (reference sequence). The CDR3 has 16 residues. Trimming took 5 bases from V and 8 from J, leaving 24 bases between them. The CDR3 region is CASSPDLTAHLYGYTF. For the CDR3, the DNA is TGTGCCAGTAGTCCCGATCTTACGGCTCACCTATACGGCTACACCTTC.

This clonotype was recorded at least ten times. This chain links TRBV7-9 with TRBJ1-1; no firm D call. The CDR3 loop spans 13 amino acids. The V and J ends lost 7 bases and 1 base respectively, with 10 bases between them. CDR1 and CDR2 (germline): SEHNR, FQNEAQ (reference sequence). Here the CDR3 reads CASTRWGNTEAFF. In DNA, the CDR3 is TGTGCCAGCACCCGGTGGGGGAACACTGAAGCTTTCTTT.

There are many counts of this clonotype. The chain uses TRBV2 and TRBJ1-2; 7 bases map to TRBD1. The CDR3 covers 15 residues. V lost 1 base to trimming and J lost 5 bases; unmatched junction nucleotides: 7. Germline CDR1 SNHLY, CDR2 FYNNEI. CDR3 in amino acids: CASSEDTGASYGYTF. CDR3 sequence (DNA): TGTGCCAGCAGTGAAGATACAGGGGCGTCGTATGGCTACACCTTC.

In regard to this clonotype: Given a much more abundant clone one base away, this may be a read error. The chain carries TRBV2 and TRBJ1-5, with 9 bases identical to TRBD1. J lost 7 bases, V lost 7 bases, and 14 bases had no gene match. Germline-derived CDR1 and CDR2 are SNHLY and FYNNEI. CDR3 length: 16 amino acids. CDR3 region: CASKGGGTGIGQPQHF. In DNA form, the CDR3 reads TGTGCCAGCAAGGGGGGCGGGACAGGGATCGGACAGCCCCAGCATTTT.

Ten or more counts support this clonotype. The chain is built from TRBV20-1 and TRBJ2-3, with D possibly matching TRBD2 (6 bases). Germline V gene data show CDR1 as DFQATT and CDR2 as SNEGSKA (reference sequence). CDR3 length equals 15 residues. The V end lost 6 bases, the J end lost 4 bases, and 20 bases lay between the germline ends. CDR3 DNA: TGCAGTGCCCCCCATGGGCTAGCGATCTCAGATACGCAGTATTTT. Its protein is CSAPHGLAISDTQYF.

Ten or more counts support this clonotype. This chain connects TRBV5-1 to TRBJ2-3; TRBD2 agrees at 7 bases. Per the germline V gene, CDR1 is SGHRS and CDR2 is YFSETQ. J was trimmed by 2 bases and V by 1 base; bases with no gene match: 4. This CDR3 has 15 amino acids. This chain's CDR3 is CASSLNGGTTDTQYF. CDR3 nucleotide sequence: TGCGCCAGCAGCTTGAACGGGGGGACCACAGATACGCAGTATTTT.

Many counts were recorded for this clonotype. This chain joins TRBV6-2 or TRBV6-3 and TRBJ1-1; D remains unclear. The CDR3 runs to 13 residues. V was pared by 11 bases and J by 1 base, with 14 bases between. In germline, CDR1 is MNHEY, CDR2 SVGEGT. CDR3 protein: CAGQEQQNTEAFF. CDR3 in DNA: TGTGCCGGCCAGGAACAGCAGAACACTGAAGCTTTCTTT.

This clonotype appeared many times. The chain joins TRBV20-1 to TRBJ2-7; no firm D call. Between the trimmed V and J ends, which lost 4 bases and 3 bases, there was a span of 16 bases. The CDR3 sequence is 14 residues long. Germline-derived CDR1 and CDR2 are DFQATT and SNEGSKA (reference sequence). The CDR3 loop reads CSATALGYHYEQYF. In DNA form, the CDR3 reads TGCAGTGCTACGGCGTTGGGGTACCACTACGAGCAGTACTTC.

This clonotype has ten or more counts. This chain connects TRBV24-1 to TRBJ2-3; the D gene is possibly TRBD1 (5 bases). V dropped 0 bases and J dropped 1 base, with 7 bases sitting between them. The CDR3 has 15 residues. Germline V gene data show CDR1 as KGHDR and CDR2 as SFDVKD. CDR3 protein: CATSDLTGGTDTQYF. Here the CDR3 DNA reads TGTGCCACCAGTGATTTGACAGGAGGCACAGATACGCAGTATTTT.

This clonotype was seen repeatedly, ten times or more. CDR3 sequence reads: CASSLTTGLSYNEQFF. The CDR3, as DNA: TGCGCCAGCAGCTTGACAACGGGACTGTCCTACAATGAGCAGTTCTTC. The rearrangement joins TRBV5-1 to TRBJ2-1; D may be TRBD2 (6 bases). With 1 base removed from V and 1 base from J, the gap between germline ends came to 12 bases. CDR1 is SGHRS, CDR2 YFSETQ, per germline. This CDR3 comprises 16 residues.

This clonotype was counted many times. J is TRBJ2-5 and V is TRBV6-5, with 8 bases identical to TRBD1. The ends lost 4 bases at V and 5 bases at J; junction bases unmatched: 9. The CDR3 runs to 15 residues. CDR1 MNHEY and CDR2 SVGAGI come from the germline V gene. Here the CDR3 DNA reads TGTGCCAGCAGTTCCCCAGGGGGCGCGAGGGAGACCCAGTACTTC. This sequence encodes CASSSPGGARETQYF.

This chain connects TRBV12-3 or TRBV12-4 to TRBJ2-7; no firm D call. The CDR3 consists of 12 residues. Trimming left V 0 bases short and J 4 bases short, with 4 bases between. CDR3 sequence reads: CASSLAKYEQYF. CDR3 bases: TGTGCCAGCAGTTTAGCCAAATACGAGCAGTACTTC.

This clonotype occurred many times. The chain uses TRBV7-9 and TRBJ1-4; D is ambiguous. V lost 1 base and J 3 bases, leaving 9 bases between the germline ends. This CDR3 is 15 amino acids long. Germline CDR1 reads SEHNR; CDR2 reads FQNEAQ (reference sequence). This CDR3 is CASSLEGRPNEKLFF. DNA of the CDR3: TGTGCCAGCAGCTTAGAAGGGCGCCCTAATGAAAAACTGTTTTTT. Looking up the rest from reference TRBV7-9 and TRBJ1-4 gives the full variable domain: DTGVSQNPRHKITKRGQNVTFRCDPISEHNRLYWYRQTLGQGPEFLTYFQNEAQLEKSRLLSDRFSAERPKGSFSTLEIQRTEQGDSAMYLCASSLEGRPNEKLFFGSGTQLSVL.